The 17 T cell receptor beta chains reported below all come from one sample, sequenced in a study of graft-versus-host responses after intestinal transplantation. Lymphocytes from graft epithelium and lamina propria were isolated. Sequencing used immunoSEQ multiplex PCR; TCRdb keeps in-frame clones, though not all of them. In the table there are roughly 7,300 clones, roughly four fifths of which are singletons. The material was ileum tissue, obtained approximately 31 weeks after intestinal transplant. These receptors were obtained from a human patient who received an intestinal transplant, so some T cells may come from the graft donor.

The J gene is TRBJ2-7, the V gene TRBV6-1; TRBD2 aligns across 11 bases. V lost 4 bases, J lost 3 bases, and 8 bases stayed unmatched. CDR3 length equals 16 residues. In germline, CDR1 is MNHNS, CDR2 SASEGT. DNA of the CDR3: TGTGCCAGCAGTGGTCTAGCGGGAGGCCGGGGCTACGAGCAGTACTTC. Translating gives CASSGLAGGRGYEQYF.

V and J are TRBV9 and TRBJ1-2; possibly TRBD1 for D (6 bases). The CDR3 is made up of 14 amino acids. V lost 3 bases and J 2 bases, leaving 11 bases between the germline ends. CDR1 is SGDLS and CDR2 is YYNGEE in the germline V gene. The CDR3 bases are TGTGCCAGCAGCGCGAGGGACAAGAACTATGGCTACACCTTC. This gives the protein CASSARDKNYGYTF. The full variable domain, rest sourced from reference TRBV9 and TRBJ1-2, is DSGVTQTPKHLITATGQRVTLRCSPRSGDLSVYWYQQSLDQGLQFLIQYYNGEERAKGNILERFSAQQFPDLHSELNLSSLELGDSALYFCASSARDKNYGYTFGSGTRLTVV.

The chain is built from TRBV2 and TRBJ2-4; D not resolved. Trimming removed 2 bases from V and 0 bases from J, with 5 bases in between. There are 14 residues in the CDR3. The germline V gene encodes CDR1 SNHLY and CDR2 FYNNEI. This CDR3 is CASSEPIAKNIQYF. The DNA for the CDR3 is TGTGCCAGCAGTGAACCAATAGCCAAAAACATTCAGTACTTC.

This clone was observed a single time. The chain uses TRBV2 and TRBJ1-1; TRBD1 is a possible D gene (5 bases). This CDR3 is 12 amino acids long. CDR1 and CDR2 from the germline V gene are SNHLY and FYNNEI. V was pared by 6 bases and J by 7 bases, with 12 bases between. CDR3 loop: CASRRSGIEAFF. Here the CDR3 DNA reads TGTGCCAGCAGAAGATCAGGGATTGAAGCTTTCTTT.

The chain has TRBV5-4 and TRBJ2-3, with TRBD2 matching over 9 bases. In germline, CDR1 is SGHNT, CDR2 YYREEE (reference sequence). CDR3 length equals 18 residues. The V gene end was trimmed by 3 bases and the J gene end by 4 bases; junction bases not matched to a gene: 15. CDR3 sequence: CASSSPGVAGAGADTQYF. The CDR3, as DNA: TGTGCCAGCAGCTCTCCGGGGGTAGCGGGAGCAGGCGCAGATACGCAGTATTTT.

This clone is termed medium-sized (0.01 to 0.1%). This rearrangement joins TRBV6-5 to TRBJ1-6, with 7 bases identical to TRBD1. The ends lost 0 bases at V and 7 bases at J; junction bases unmatched: 3. The CDR3 is made up of 15 amino acids. Germline lookup yields CDR1 MNHEY and CDR2 SVGAGI. In DNA, the CDR3 is TGTGCCAGCAGTTACTCGGAACAGGGGAATTCACCCCTCCACTTT. Translated, it gives CASSYSEQGNSPLHF.

This sequence joins TRBV4-2 and TRBJ1-3; 7 bases map to TRBD1. V dropped 5 bases and J dropped 0; count of bases not matched to a gene: 13. Germline V lookup: CDR1 LGHNA, CDR2 YNFKEQ. The CDR3 is made up of 18 amino acids. As DNA, the CDR3 is TGTGCCAGCAGCTTGGGAAGAACAGGGGAAGGCTCTGGAAACACCATATATTTT. Residues: CASSLGRTGEGSGNTIYF.

This CDR3 is CASSSWRYEQYF. The DNA of the CDR3 is TGTGCCAGCAGCTCCTGGAGGTACGAGCAGTACTTC. V is TRBV5-8 and J is TRBJ2-7, with D possibly TRBD2 on 5 matching bases. This CDR3 comprises 12 residues. V was trimmed by 3 bases and J by 4 bases, leaving 8 bases between them. Germline V gene lookup returns CDR1 SGHTS and CDR2 YDEGEE.

J is TRBJ2-7 and V is TRBV6-5; 10 nucleotides agree with TRBD2. Germline CDR1 is MNHEY and CDR2 is SVGAGI. This CDR3 spans 15 amino acids. With V trimmed by 6 bases and J by 3 bases, 8 bases remained unmatched. CDR3 region: CASRSLASGGYEQYF. DNA for the CDR3: TGTGCCAGCAGGTCCTTGGCTAGCGGGGGCTACGAGCAGTACTTC.

The chain is built from TRBV18 and TRBJ2-6; 8 nucleotides line up with TRBD1. Germline-derived CDR1 and CDR2 are KGHSH and LQKENI. J gave up 3 bases and V 5 bases, and 18 bases lay outside the gene matches. This CDR3 is 20 amino acids long. The chain's CDR3 is CASSVRRPGQDLLGANVLTF. As DNA, the CDR3 is TGTGCCAGCTCAGTGCGCCGGCCGGGACAGGACCTCCTTGGGGCCAACGTCCTGACTTTC.

V gene TRBV28 combines with J gene TRBJ2-7; D may be TRBD1 (5 bases). This CDR3 spans 15 amino acids. V lost 4 bases to trimming and J lost 2 bases, with 15 bases between them. Looked up from germline, CDR1 is MDHEN and CDR2 is SYDVKM. The CDR3 region is CASSSSTLTAYEQYF. Written as DNA, the CDR3 is TGTGCCAGCAGTTCATCCACTTTGACAGCCTACGAGCAGTACTTC. Full variable domain (missing parts from reference TRBV28 and TRBJ2-7): DVKVTQSSRYLVKRTGEKVFLECVQDMDHENMFWYRQDPGLGLRLIYFSYDVKMKEKGDIPEGYSVSREKKERFSLILESASTNQTSMYLCASSSSTLTAYEQYFGPGTRLTVT.

This clone was seen more than once but under ten times. This chain links TRBV7-3 with TRBJ2-1, with 7 bases fitting TRBD1. The CDR3 is 14 amino acids. Germline V gene lookup returns CDR1 SGHTA and CDR2 FQGTGA. V lost 3 bases to trimming and J lost 8 bases; unmatched junction nucleotides: 7. Here the CDR3 DNA reads TGTGCCAGCAGCTTGAGGGGGCGAGGGGATGAGCAGTTCTTC. This translates into CASSLRGRGDEQFF.

J is TRBJ1-6 and V is TRBV9; D perhaps matches TRBD1 (6 bases). The germline V gene has CDR1 SGDLS and CDR2 YYNGEE. Trimming left V 8 bases short and J 7 bases short, with 19 bases between. The CDR3 sequence is 15 residues long. In DNA form, the CDR3 reads TGTGCCAGAGAACCTGACAGGTTGAGCAATTCACCCCTCCACTTT. Protein product: CAREPDRLSNSPLHF.

The chain carries TRBV19 and TRBJ1-5; D gene ambiguous. V was pared by 6 bases and J by 1 base, with 7 bases between. CDR3 length: 13 amino acids. Germline values: CDR1 LNHDA, CDR2 SQIVND (reference sequence). CDR3 region: CASSPQSNQPQHF. DNA for the CDR3: TGTGCCAGTAGCCCTCAGAGCAATCAGCCCCAGCATTTT.

The J gene is TRBJ2-3, the V gene TRBV6-5, with TRBD2 matching 8 bases. The V gene's germline CDR1 is MNHEY and CDR2 SVGAGI. V gave up 4 bases and J gave up 8 bases; unmatched junction bases: 14. The CDR3 runs 16 residues. CDR3 loop: CASSSRPGGGMGTQYF. The CDR3 bases are TGTGCCAGCAGTTCCCGGCCGGGGGGGGGCATGGGTACGCAGTATTTT.

This clone has just a few counts. V and J are TRBV6-5 and TRBJ2-2; D not resolved. Germline V gives CDR1 MNHEY, CDR2 SVGAGI. Trimming took 5 bases from V and 3 from J, leaving 7 bases between them. The CDR3 loop spans 13 amino acids. The CDR3 DNA reads as TGTGCCAGCAGTGACCAGGACACCGGGGAGCTGTTTTTT. It translates to CASSDQDTGELFF.

The genes are TRBV9 and TRBJ2-5, with D possibly being TRBD1 (6 bases). The V and J ends lost 3 bases and 1 base respectively, with 7 bases between them. The CDR3 is 13 residues long. CDR1 SGDLS and CDR2 YYNGEE come from the germline V gene. CDR3 sequence (DNA): TGTGCCAGCAGCGGGGACACCCAAGAGACCCAGTACTTC. Its translation: CASSGDTQETQYF. The full variable domain, with the rest looked up from reference TRBV9 and TRBJ2-5, is DSGVTQTPKHLITATGQRVTLRCSPRSGDLSVYWYQQSLDQGLQFLIQYYNGEERAKGNILERFSAQQFPDLHSELNLSSLELGDSALYFCASSGDTQETQYFGPGTRLLVL.